The 27 T cell receptor beta chains in this list originate from one sample, sequenced in a study of Ad26.COV2.S vaccination and SARS-CoV-2 variants. Indicated treatment: roughly 19 received Ad26.COV2.S at low or high dose, single or two shots; roughly five received placebo; per-sample allocation not given. Day 63 after the first vaccine or placebo injection was the time point for sampling. Using immunoSEQ multiplex PCR, the repertoire was profiled, and TCRdb retains in-frame clones only, with some absent. The sample lists roughly 400,000 clones; about nine tenths were seen once. The starting material was peripheral blood, obtained in a trial of Ad26.COV2.S vaccine versus placebo. The receptors derive from a person aged 18-60 years who received the Ad26.COV2.S COVID-19 vaccine or a placebo.

CDR3 amino acids: CASSSRTGVNEKLFF. CDR3 in DNA: TGTGCCAGCAGCTCAAGGACAGGCGTTAATGAAAAACTGTTTTTT. This sequence joins TRBV7-9 and TRBJ1-4; 7 bases align to TRBD1. Germline V gene data show CDR1 as SEHNR and CDR2 as FQNEAQ (reference sequence). CDR3 size: 15 residues. V lost 4 bases to trimming and J lost 4 bases; unmatched junction nucleotides: 6.

The count of this clone is one. The rearrangement joins TRBV2 to TRBJ1-2; D is undetermined. The germline V gene encodes CDR1 SNHLY and CDR2 FYNNEI. The CDR3 is made up of 15 amino acids. V lost 2 bases, J lost 7 bases, and 17 bases lay in between. This chain's CDR3 is CASSERWREGGGYTF. The CDR3 bases are TGTGCCAGCAGTGAACGGTGGAGGGAGGGTGGTGGCTACACCTTC.

The rearrangement joins TRBV19 to TRBJ2-7, with D perhaps assigned TRBD1 or TRBD2 (5 bases each). Germline-derived CDR1 and CDR2 are LNHDA and SQIVND (reference sequence). Trimming took 5 bases from V and 0 from J, leaving 11 bases between them. This CDR3 comprises 14 residues. The CDR3, as DNA: TGTGCCAGTAGTTACGGGACCCCCTCCTACGAGCAGTACTTC. The encoded protein is CASSYGTPSYEQYF. Supplemented by reference TRBV19 and TRBJ2-7, the full variable domain reads DGGITQSPKYLFRKEGQNVTLSCEQNLNHDAMYWYRQDPGQGLRLIYYSQIVNDFQKGDIAEGYSVSREKKESFPLTVTSAQKNPTAFYLCASSYGTPSYEQYFGPGTRLTVT.

This clone has only one observation. V usage is TRBV6-6 and J usage is TRBJ2-7; D gene uncertain. Trimming left V 5 bases short and J 1 base short, with 21 bases between. Germline V gives CDR1 MNHNY, CDR2 SVGAGI (reference sequence). The CDR3 loop spans 17 amino acids. CDR3 bases: TGTGCCAGCAGTCGAACCCTCCCCGTGGTCAGTTCCTACGAGCAGTACTTC. Amino acid sequence: CASSRTLPVVSSYEQYF.

The genes are TRBV4-3 and TRBJ2-1, with no clear D. Trimming cost V 0 bases and J 2 bases, with 8 bases left between them. Germline loops: CDR1 LGHNA, CDR2 YSLEER. CDR3 length equals 15 residues. The CDR3 DNA follows: TGCGCCAGCAGCCAAGATAGGCTAGCCTACAATGAGCAGTTCTTC. This sequence encodes CASSQDRLAYNEQFF.

This clone came up once. The chain employs TRBV11-2 and TRBJ2-7, with D perhaps TRBD1 (6 bases). The CDR3 consists of 14 residues. The V gene's germline CDR1 is SGHAT and CDR2 FQNNGV. Trimming took 5 bases from V and 7 from J, leaving 18 bases between them. The CDR3 DNA sequence: TGTGCCAGCAGCCCCCTCAGGGGCAGAGGAGAGCAGTACTTC. Amino acid sequence: CASSPLRGRGEQYF.

This clone was recorded once. J is TRBJ1-6 and V is TRBV2; D not certain. CDR3 size: 12 residues. Trimming shortened V by 4 bases and J by 8 bases, and 6 bases separated the two germline ends. CDR1 is SNHLY and CDR2 is FYNNEI in the germline V gene. CDR3 sequence: CASSVQHSPLHF. In DNA, the CDR3 is TGTGCCAGCAGTGTTCAGCATTCACCCCTCCACTTT.

The gene calls are TRBV24-1 and TRBJ2-2, with D possibly TRBD1 on 5 matching bases. The V and J ends lost 10 bases and 3 bases respectively, with 14 bases between them. Germline CDR1 reads KGHDR; CDR2 reads SFDVKD. The CDR3 is 14 amino acids. CDR3 coding DNA: TGTGCCACAACAGACAGTACCGACACCGGGGAGCTGTTTTTT. As protein: CATTDSTDTGELFF.

This chain connects TRBV18 to TRBJ1-2, with D possibly matching TRBD1 (5 bases). This CDR3 contains 15 residues. The V gene's germline CDR1 is KGHSH and CDR2 LQKENI. V was clipped by 3 bases and J by 7 bases, with 18 bases between them. The CDR3 DNA reads as TGTGCCAGCTCACCTCAGGGCACTGCCTACGGTGGCTACACCTTC. Translated: CASSPQGTAYGGYTF. The variable domain in full, completed from reference TRBV18 and TRBJ1-2, reads NAGVMQNPRHLVRRRGQEARLRCSPMKGHSHVYWYRQLPEEGLKFMVYLQKENIIDESGMPKERFSAEFPKEGPSILRIQQVVRGDSAAYFCASSPQGTAYGGYTFGSGTRLTVV.

This rearrangement joins TRBV6-6 to TRBJ2-2; 8 bases fit TRBD2. The germline CDR1 and CDR2 sequences are MNHNY and SVGAGI (reference sequence). The CDR3 spans 16 residues. V shed 2 bases and J 4 bases; nucleotides not matched to a gene: 6. This CDR3 reads CASSYVGGGRTGELFF. The CDR3 DNA reads as TGTGCCAGCAGTTACGTGGGCGGGGGGCGCACCGGGGAGCTGTTTTTT.

The CDR3 DNA reads TGTGCCAGCAGCTTGACAGGGGGCGGTGGCTACACCTTC. Amino acid sequence: CASSLTGGGGYTF. The genes are TRBV5-4 and TRBJ1-2, with TRBD1 matching over 9 bases. Germline V CDR1 and CDR2: SGHNT, YYREEE (reference sequence). The CDR3 length is 13 residues. V trimming: 1 base; J trimming: 7 bases; junction bases outside the gene matches: 2.

The J gene is TRBJ2-7, the V gene TRBV2; 13 nucleotides align to TRBD2. With V trimmed by 6 bases and J by 3 bases, 8 bases remained unmatched. This CDR3 has 16 amino acids. CDR1 is SNHLY, CDR2 FYNNEI, per germline. CDR3 sequence: CASRRLAGGSGYEQYF. In nucleotides, the CDR3 is TGTGCCAGCAGACGACTAGCGGGGGGCTCCGGCTACGAGCAGTACTTC.

DNA of the CDR3: TGTGCCACCAGCAGAGATCTAGGAGGGAACTATGGCTACACCTTC. Residues: CATSRDLGGNYGYTF. V usage is TRBV15 and J usage is TRBJ1-2, with D hard to call. This CDR3 is 15 amino acids long. The V and J ends lost 0 bases and 2 bases respectively, with 10 bases between them. Germline assignment: CDR1 LNHNV and CDR2 YYDKDF (reference sequence).

The chain is built from TRBV6-6 and TRBJ2-3; TRBD2 matches at 7 bases. The CDR3 covers 16 residues. CDR1 and CDR2 (germline): MNHNY, SVGAGI (reference sequence). V lost 5 bases and J lost 0; bases outside the gene matches: 8. The CDR3 DNA is TGTGCCAGCAGTGGACCTAGCGGAACAAGCACAGATACGCAGTATTTT. Protein: CASSGPSGTSTDTQYF.

The chain links TRBV28 to TRBJ2-1, with 10 positions matching TRBD2. The V segment lost 7 bases and the J segment 9 bases; nucleotides outside the gene matches: 12. From germline, CDR1 is MDHEN and CDR2 SYDVKM. The CDR3 is made up of 15 amino acids. DNA for the CDR3: TGTGCCAGCACCAAAGCGGGGGGGTTTCTGCGTGAGCAGTTCTTC. Residues: CASTKAGGFLREQFF.

CDR3 in DNA: TGTGCCAGCAGTACGACTTCCTACGAGCAGTACTTC. Protein: CASSTTSYEQYF. The chain couples TRBV6-2 or TRBV6-3 to TRBJ2-7; the D is unclear. The germline V gene encodes CDR1 MNHEY and CDR2 SVGEGT. The CDR3 consists of 12 residues. V was clipped by 5 bases and J by 1 base, with 6 bases between them.

The chain is built from TRBV6-1 and TRBJ2-7; D not certain. CDR3 length: 14 amino acids. V lost 2 bases and J 2 bases, leaving 10 bases between the germline ends. CDR1 and CDR2 from the germline V gene are MNHNS and SASEGT. CDR3 residues: CASSEKIQTYEQYF. CDR3 nucleotide sequence: TGTGCCAGCAGTGAAAAAATACAGACCTACGAGCAGTACTTC.

This sequence joins TRBV5-1 and TRBJ2-1; D gene uncertain. Trimming pared 1 base from V and 2 bases from J, leaving 19 bases between. The CDR3 is made up of 18 amino acids. Looked up from germline, CDR1 is SGHRS and CDR2 is YFSETQ. The DNA of the CDR3 is TGCGCCAGCAGCTTGAGGGAAACCCCCGCCCCAACCTACAATGAGCAGTTCTTC. The encoded protein is CASSLRETPAPTYNEQFF.

V is TRBV7-2 and J is TRBJ2-7; possibly TRBD2 for D (5 bases). This CDR3 region has 14 residues. V was shortened by 8 bases and J by 0 bases, with 14 bases between the two germline ends. CDR1 SGHTA and CDR2 FQGNSA come from the germline V gene. The CDR3 protein is CASSLLRDSYEQYF. DNA of the CDR3: TGTGCCAGCTCGCTTTTGAGGGACTCCTACGAGCAGTACTTC.

J is TRBJ1-1 and V is TRBV6-5, with TRBD1 matching over 7 bases. CDR1 and CDR2 from the germline V gene are MNHEY and SVGAGI. CDR3 length: 14 amino acids. Germline trimming cut 6 bases from V and 6 bases from J; bases unmatched to any gene: 10. The CDR3 nucleotides are TGTGCCAGCAGCAAAGACAGGGCTGTAGCTGAAGCTTTCTTT. It encodes CASSKDRAVAEAFF.

The rearrangement links TRBV7-2 to TRBJ1-3, with TRBD1 as a possible D gene (5 bases). The V end lost 4 bases, the J end lost 4 bases, and 8 bases lay between the germline ends. CDR1 SGHTA and CDR2 FQGNSA come from the germline V gene. There are 13 residues in the CDR3. In nucleotides, the CDR3 is TGTGCCAGCAGCTGGGGACCCGGAAACACCATATATTTT. Translation: CASSWGPGNTIYF.

The chain links TRBV7-2 to TRBJ2-1; D is unclear. The V and J ends lost 2 bases and 6 bases respectively, with 5 bases between them. The CDR3 covers 12 residues. Germline V gives CDR1 SGHTA, CDR2 FQGNSA. DNA of the CDR3: TGTGCCAGCAGCTTAAACCTCAATGAGCAGTTCTTC. Amino acid sequence: CASSLNLNEQFF. Using reference TRBV7-2 and TRBJ2-1 for the parts outside the CDR3, the full variable domain is GAGVSQSPSNKVTEKGKDVELRCDPISGHTALYWYRQSLGQGLEFLIYFQGNSAPDKSGLPSDRFSAERTGGSVSTLTIQRTQQEDSAVYLCASSLNLNEQFFGPGTRLTVL.

Only one count was recorded for this clone. The chain carries TRBV6-4 and TRBJ2-1; 11 nucleotides line up with TRBD2. Trimming removed 6 bases from V and 2 bases from J; junction bases left unmatched: 6. Per the germline V gene, CDR1 is MRHNA and CDR2 is SNTAGT. The CDR3 contains 16 residues. As DNA, the CDR3 is TGTGCCAGCAGCATACTAGCGGGGGTACCCTACAATGAGCAGTTCTTC. It codes for CASSILAGVPYNEQFF.

The V call is TRBV7-2, the J call TRBJ2-2; D is perhaps TRBD2 (5 bases). CDR3 length: 16 amino acids. CDR1 is SGHTA and CDR2 is FQGNSA in the germline V gene. V lost 0 bases, J lost 5 bases, and 13 bases lay in between. The CDR3 region is CASSLASQRPTGELFF. The CDR3 region has the DNA TGTGCCAGCAGCTTAGCGTCCCAGCGGCCAACCGGGGAGCTGTTTTTT.

The rearrangement joins TRBV2 to TRBJ1-1; D unresolved. The CDR3 length is 13 residues. Germline-derived CDR1 and CDR2 are SNHLY and FYNNEI. Trimming removed 7 bases at V and 6 bases at J, with 15 bases between. CDR3 in amino acids: CASTIDPGAEAFF. In nucleotides, the CDR3 is TGTGCCAGCACCATCGACCCGGGAGCTGAAGCTTTCTTT.

The chain employs TRBV9 and TRBJ1-5; D remains ambiguous. V was trimmed by 3 bases and J by 0 bases, leaving 10 bases between them. Germline CDR1 SGDLS, CDR2 YYNGEE. The CDR3 totals 15 residues. CDR3 bases: TGTGCCAGCAGCGCAGGCGCGTATAGCAATCAGCCCCAGCATTTT. Translated: CASSAGAYSNQPQHF.

V gene TRBV7-9 combines with J gene TRBJ1-2; a possible D gene is TRBD1 (5 bases). CDR1 SEHNR and CDR2 FQNEAQ come from the germline V gene (reference sequence). Trimming took 1 base from V and 4 from J, leaving 7 bases between them. This CDR3 comprises 13 residues. CDR3: CASSLVGGYGYTF. The CDR3 nucleotides are TGTGCCAGCAGCTTAGTGGGGGGCTATGGCTACACCTTC.